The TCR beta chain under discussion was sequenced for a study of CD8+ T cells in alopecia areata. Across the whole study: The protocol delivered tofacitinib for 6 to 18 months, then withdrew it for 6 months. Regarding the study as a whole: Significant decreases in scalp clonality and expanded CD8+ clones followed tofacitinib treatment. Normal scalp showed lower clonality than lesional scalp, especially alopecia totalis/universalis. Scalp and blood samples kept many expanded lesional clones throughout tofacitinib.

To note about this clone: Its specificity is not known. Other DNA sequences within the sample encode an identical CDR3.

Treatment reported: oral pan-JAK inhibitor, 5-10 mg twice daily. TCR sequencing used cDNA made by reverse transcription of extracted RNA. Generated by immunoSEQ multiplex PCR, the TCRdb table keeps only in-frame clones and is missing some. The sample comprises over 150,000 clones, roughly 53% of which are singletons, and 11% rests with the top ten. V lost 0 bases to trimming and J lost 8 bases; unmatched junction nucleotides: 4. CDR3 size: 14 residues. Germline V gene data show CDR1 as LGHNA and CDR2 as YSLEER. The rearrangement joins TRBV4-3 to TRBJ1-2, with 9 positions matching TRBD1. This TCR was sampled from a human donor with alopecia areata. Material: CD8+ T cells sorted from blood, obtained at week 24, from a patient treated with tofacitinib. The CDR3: CASSQDRQGDGYTF. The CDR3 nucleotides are TGCGCCAGCAGCCAAGATCGACAGGGGGACGGCTACACCTTC.